This is a list of T cell receptor beta chains from one sample in a study of cytomegalovirus exposure and HLA in healthy donors. The table came from immunoSEQ multiplex PCR; TCRdb's copy has only in-frame clones and leaves some out. The sample has roughly 190,000 clones; roughly 12% are singletons. Sequencing input: PBMCs. The receptors stem from a middle-aged man in good health and CMV-seropositive. Each CDR3 is given without its conserved first and last residue. D genes are given only for firm matches.

V: TRBV7-2; D: .; J: TRBJ1-2; CDR3: ASSLDRGAHYGYT
V: TRBV11-1; D: TRBD1; J: TRBJ2-7; CDR3: ASSSYRGSYEQY
V: TRBV5-6; D: TRBD1; J: TRBJ1-4; CDR3: ASSVGSGTELF
V: TRBV30; D: .; J: TRBJ2-1; CDR3: AWSQKYEQF
V: TRBV7-2; D: .; J: TRBJ2-1; CDR3: ASSSPGLPSREQF
V: TRBV2; D: .; J: TRBJ2-2; CDR3: ASSGGGVNVGELF
V: TRBV6-6; D: .; J: TRBJ1-2; CDR3: ASSTGHLNGYT
V: TRBV6-6; D: TRBD1; J: TRBJ1-2; CDR3: ASTLSGGGGSVGYT
V: TRBV9; D: .; J: TRBJ2-5; CDR3: ASSVEVGSETQY
V: TRBV6-5; D: .; J: TRBJ2-7; CDR3: ASSEANYEQY
V: TRBV30; D: TRBD2; J: TRBJ2-3; CDR3: AWTPSGAPTDTQY
V: TRBV7-2; D: .; J: TRBJ2-5; CDR3: ASSVRRQQETQY
V: TRBV6-6; D: TRBD1; J: TRBJ1-4; CDR3: ASRDRENEKLF
V: TRBV6-5; D: .; J: TRBJ2-5; CDR3: ASSKGGSLETQY
V: TRBV19; D: .; J: TRBJ1-2; CDR3: ATQGLAGYT
V: TRBV5-1; D: .; J: TRBJ2-2; CDR3: ASSWGDSGPGELF
V: TRBV19; D: .; J: TRBJ2-7; CDR3: ASSIAARGTGEQY
V: TRBV9; D: .; J: TRBJ2-3; CDR3: ASTVDNTDTQY
V: TRBV5-1; D: .; J: TRBJ1-4; CDR3: ASNTGATNEKLF
V: TRBV30; D: TRBD2; J: TRBJ2-3; CDR3: AWRYGLAGMDTQY
V: TRBV5-1; D: TRBD1; J: TRBJ1-4; CDR3: ASSREQGSNEKLF
V: TRBV19; D: TRBD1; J: TRBJ1-5; CDR3: ASTPTGTSNQPQH
V: TRBV30; D: TRBD1; J: TRBJ1-3; CDR3: AWRVPGGQGVYSGNPIY
V: TRBV5-6; D: TRBD1; J: .; CDR3: ASSSGGIVYEQY
V: TRBV19; D: TRBD2; J: TRBJ2-2; CDR3: ASSMAGGTGELF
V: TRBV5-8; D: TRBD1; J: TRBJ1-2; CDR3: ASSTPGQFYGYT
V: TRBV7-7; D: .; J: TRBJ2-2; CDR3: ASRRSNTGELF
V: TRBV21-1; D: .; J: TRBJ1-6; CDR3: ASSTDRGSPLH
V: TRBV7-2; D: .; J: TRBJ1-4; CDR3: ASSLARLAGWGEKLF
V: TRBV2; D: .; J: TRBJ1-1; CDR3: ASSSSGFQYTEAF
V: TRBV4-2; D: TRBD1; J: TRBJ2-1; CDR3: ASSLPGQGAHEQF
V: TRBV19; D: .; J: TRBJ1-4; CDR3: ASRRARINEKLF
V: TRBV4-3; D: TRBD2; J: TRBJ2-2; CDR3: ASSQGSAGGTGELF
V: TRBV29-1; D: TRBD1; J: TRBJ1-1; CDR3: SVQQGAYTEAF
V: TRBV5-1; D: .; J: TRBJ2-6; CDR3: ASSFLGGGSGANVLT
V: TRBV11-2; D: .; J: TRBJ1-5; CDR3: ASSTGGIRQTPQH
V: TRBV20-1; D: TRBD2; J: TRBJ2-1; CDR3: SAGLVGKQF
V: TRBV5-1; D: TRBD2; J: TRBJ2-3; CDR3: ASSLGPSGGRTDTQY
V: TRBV5-1; D: TRBD1; J: TRBJ1-2; CDR3: ASSRGTGGVDYGYT
V: TRBV28; D: .; J: TRBJ1-2; CDR3: ASREGWVGYT
V: TRBV19; D: TRBD2; J: TRBJ2-2; CDR3: ATRGGANTGELF
V: TRBV2; D: TRBD1; J: TRBJ2-1; CDR3: ASRVGQALYNEQF
V: TRBV7-8; D: .; J: TRBJ1-1; CDR3: ASSLGFAGDTEAF
V: TRBV27; D: TRBD2; J: TRBJ2-3; CDR3: ASSPTSGGSTDTQY
V: TRBV28; D: .; J: TRBJ1-5; CDR3: ASSSAQGNQPQH
V: TRBV5-4; D: .; J: TRBJ2-3; CDR3: ASTKDTNTDTQY
V: TRBV5-4; D: TRBD1; J: TRBJ2-3; CDR3: ASSWGQGGTDTQY
V: TRBV5-5; D: TRBD1; J: TRBJ2-1; CDR3: ASSLSGTEHNEQF
V: TRBV7-2; D: TRBD2; J: TRBJ2-5; CDR3: ASSSQGRGGGETQY
V: TRBV19; D: .; J: TRBJ1-5; CDR3: ASSIGAGASQPQH
V: TRBV7-8; D: .; J: TRBJ2-1; CDR3: ASSIDRLEQF
V: TRBV18; D: TRBD1; J: TRBJ2-2; CDR3: ASSPGQGLSNTGELF
V: TRBV28; D: TRBD1; J: TRBJ2-5; CDR3: ASSSTTGVLETQY
V: TRBV4-3; D: TRBD1; J: TRBJ1-2; CDR3: ASSQRGQGLGGYT
V: TRBV5-1; D: .; J: TRBJ2-1; CDR3: ASSLTPYSNEQF
V: TRBV7-7; D: .; J: TRBJ2-2; CDR3: ASSPNLAGELF
V: TRBV6-5; D: .; J: TRBJ1-2; CDR3: ASSYPGDYGYT
V: TRBV18; D: TRBD1; J: TRBJ2-7; CDR3: ASSPGTGWYEQY
V: TRBV2; D: TRBD1; J: TRBJ2-5; CDR3: ASSTDRGDQETQY
V: TRBV5-5; D: TRBD2; J: TRBJ2-3; CDR3: ASFRGGTDTQY